This TCR beta chain was captured in a study of a mutant IDH1 vaccine in newly diagnosed glioma. Study-level background: During weeks 1, 3, 5, 7, 11, 15, 19 and 23, patients received eight vaccinations. Most had both radiotherapy and temozolomide beforehand; others had only one. Initiation of the vaccine course occurred 4-6 weeks after radiotherapy alone, or alongside temozolomide cycles.

Findings and limits, study-wide: Of the patients, 93.3% had vaccine-induced immune responses.

Sequencing used immunoSEQ multiplex PCR; TCRdb keeps in-frame clones, though not all of them. The table shows 40,000 to 55,000 clones, with over 75% occurring only once. The ends were cut back, 6 bases at V and 3 bases at J, with 14 bases in the middle. CDR1 and CDR2 from the germline V gene are SNHLY and FYNNEI. CDR3 length: 15 residues. As for time point: week 11, during vaccination. Each dose delivered 300 ug of mutant IDH1 20-mer peptide subcutaneously with imiquimod. The count of this clone is one. The antigen remains undetermined. The chain couples TRBV2 to TRBJ1-4; D gene unclear. The receptor was derived from a man aged 50-59 years with glioma. This material consisted of PBMCs, taken from a glioma patient whose treatment included an IDH1 peptide vaccine. Here the CDR3 DNA reads TGTGCCAGCAGCCGGATCACATGGCCTAATGAAAAACTGTTTTTT. It encodes CASSRITWPNEKLFF.